These T cell receptor beta chains were read from a single sample in a study of blood T cell repertoires in COVID-19. Measured with immunoSEQ multiplex PCR; TCRdb has only the in-frame clones, and not every one. The sample lists approximately 120,000 clones; over 65% were seen once. Sequenced sample: peripheral blood. The receptor source for this set is a woman aged 55 to 70 with acute or convalescent COVID-19. The CDR3 runs from the conserved cysteine through the conserved F or W. The order of the fields is D gene, J gene, clone size, V gene, CDR3 protein, CDR3 DNA. The D gene is left open where the match is weak. The listing skips clone size in some rows; elsewhere it reads once, few, many or a size class.

-	TRBJ2-3	many	TRBV7-2	CASSLGRSGGTDTQYF	TGTGCCAGCAGCTTAGGGCGTTCCGGAGGAACAGATACGCAGTATTTT
TRBD1	TRBJ1-1	-	TRBV29-1	CSVTGGRTEAFF	TGCAGCGTAACAGGGGGCCGCACTGAAGCTTTCTTT
-	TRBJ1-1	once	TRBV3-1/TRBV3-2	CASSPGEHEAFF	TGTGCCAGCAGCCCTGGAGAGCATGAAGCTTTCTTT
-	TRBJ2-5	-	TRBV10-3	CAISESREETQYF	TGTGCCATCAGTGAATCGAGGGAAGAGACCCAGTACTTC
TRBD2	TRBJ2-3	-	TRBV5-8	CASSLVLAGPTDTQYF	TGTGCCAGCAGCTTGGTGCTAGCGGGGCCCACAGATACGCAGTATTTT
-	TRBJ1-1	-	TRBV5-1	CASSQNRDVGTEAFF	TGCGCCAGCAGCCAAAACAGGGACGTGGGCACTGAAGCTTTCTTT
TRBD1	TRBJ1-2	many	TRBV5-6	CASGWGQGNYGYTF	TGTGCCAGCGGCTGGGGACAGGGAAACTATGGCTACACCTTC
-	TRBJ1-4	-	TRBV20-1	CSAISGVLFF	TGCAGTGCTATATCCGGGGTGTTGTTTTTT
-	TRBJ2-3	-	TRBV11-1	CASSLNSRTDTQYF	TGTGCCAGCAGCTTAAACAGCCGCACAGATACGCAGTATTTT
-	TRBJ2-5	-	TRBV30	CAWELNQETQYF	TGTGCCTGGGAACTGAACCAAGAGACCCAGTACTTC
-	TRBJ1-6	-	TRBV19	CAGGATYNSPLHF	TGTGCCGGCGGGGCCACCTATAATTCACCCCTCCACTTT
TRBD2	TRBJ2-1	-	TRBV5-1	CASSFGGGAYNEQFF	TGCGCCAGCAGCTTTGGCGGGGGGGCATACAATGAGCAGTTCTTC
-	TRBJ2-6	once	TRBV13	CASSTTGSTGANVLTF	TGTGCCAGCAGCACCACAGGGTCTACCGGGGCCAACGTCCTGACTTTC
-	TRBJ1-6	-	TRBV27	CASTPSSYNSPLHF	TGTGCCAGCACTCCGAGCTCCTATAATTCACCCCTCCACTTT
-	TRBJ2-2	-	TRBV15	CATRTRGEVGTGELFF	TGTGCCACCAGAACCAGAGGGGAGGTCGGCACCGGGGAGCTGTTTTTT
TRBD1	TRBJ2-1	few	TRBV30	CAWSIDRVLYNEQFF	TGTGCCTGGAGTATAGACAGGGTCCTTTACAATGAGCAGTTCTTC
-	TRBJ1-2	-	TRBV30	CAWMRPEVGYTF	TGTGCCTGGATGCGACCCGAGGTCGGCTACACCTTC
-	TRBJ1-4	-	TRBV11-2	CASSLGGPGGPNEKLFF	TGTGCCAGCAGCTTAGGTGGCCCCGGGGGACCTAATGAAAAACTGTTTTTT
-	TRBJ2-6	-	TRBV7-9	CASSLAGASGANVLTF	TGTGCCAGCAGCTTAGCGGGGGCCTCTGGGGCCAACGTCCTGACTTTC
-	TRBJ2-6	-	TRBV28	CASSGSGVPGANVLTF	TGTGCCAGCAGTGGATCCGGGGTCCCTGGGGCCAACGTCCTGACTTTC
TRBD2	TRBJ2-3	-	TRBV2	CASRALAGGLADTQYF	TGTGCCAGCAGGGCCCTAGCGGGGGGGCTGGCAGATACGCAGTATTTT
TRBD1	TRBJ1-2	few	TRBV12-3/TRBV12-4	CASSLGQGYGYTF	TGTGCCAGCAGCCTCGGACAGGGCTATGGCTACACCTTC
-	TRBJ1-4	-	TRBV28	CASTPSNEKLFF	TGTGCCAGCACTCCCTCTAATGAAAAACTGTTTTTT
-	TRBJ1-6	once	TRBV4-3	CASSQGHRALSSYNSPLHF	TGCGCCAGCAGCCAAGGTCACAGGGCCCTCAGCTCCTATAATTCACCCCTCCACTTT
-	TRBJ1-3	-	TRBV25-1	CASREGGFGGNTIYF	TGTGCCAGCCGGGAGGGGGGCTTCGGTGGAAACACCATATATTTT
-	TRBJ1-2	-	TRBV5-1	CASSLAPGNYGYTF	TGCGCCAGCAGCTTGGCGCCGGGGAACTATGGCTACACCTTC
-	TRBJ1-1	-	TRBV27	CASKLVTQNTEAFF	TGTGCCAGCAAATTGGTGACACAGAACACTGAAGCTTTCTTT
TRBD1	TRBJ2-4	-	TRBV14	CASNRQGTNIQYF	TGTGCCAGCAACCGACAGGGGACGAACATTCAGTACTTC
-	TRBJ1-2	-	TRBV6-5	CASSYGGAQGYTF	TGTGCCAGCAGTTACGGGGGGGCCCAAGGCTACACCTTC
-	TRBJ1-6	-	TRBV10-2	CASSETLRGSSPLHF	TGCGCCAGCAGTGAGACTTTAAGAGGAAGTTCACCCCTCCACTTT
-	TRBJ1-2	once	TRBV5-1	CASSLSLGASRYGYTF	TGCGCCAGCAGCTTGTCTCTGGGGGCAAGTCGCTATGGCTACACCTTC
-	TRBJ2-1	once	TRBV4-3	CASSQDWEVVNNEQFF	TGCGCCAGCAGCCAAGACTGGGAGGTGGTCAACAATGAGCAGTTCTTC
-	TRBJ1-1	-	TRBV19	CASSGGRLAFF	TGTGCCAGTAGTGGCGGGAGGTTAGCTTTCTTT
-	TRBJ1-1	few	TRBV6-1	CASSEDRRTEAFF	TGTGCCAGCAGTGAAGACAGGCGAACTGAAGCTTTCTTT
-	TRBJ2-3	-	TRBV7-9	CASSPPLVTDTQYF	TGTGCCAGCAGCCCCCCGCTAGTCACAGATACGCAGTATTTT
-	TRBJ2-7	once	TRBV7-9	CASSSAGIEQYF	TGTGCCAGCAGCTCCGCAGGGATCGAGCAGTACTTC
TRBD1	TRBJ2-6	-	TRBV27	CASGQVQTISGANVLTF	TGTGCCAGCGGACAGGTTCAAACCATCTCTGGGGCCAACGTCCTGACTTTC
-	TRBJ2-5	-	TRBV21-1	CASSRGQETQYF	TGTGCCAGCAGCAGAGGCCAAGAGACCCAGTACTTC
TRBD1	TRBJ1-3	-	TRBV19	CASSITGASGNTIYF	TGTGCCAGTAGTATAACAGGGGCTTCTGGAAACACCATATATTTT